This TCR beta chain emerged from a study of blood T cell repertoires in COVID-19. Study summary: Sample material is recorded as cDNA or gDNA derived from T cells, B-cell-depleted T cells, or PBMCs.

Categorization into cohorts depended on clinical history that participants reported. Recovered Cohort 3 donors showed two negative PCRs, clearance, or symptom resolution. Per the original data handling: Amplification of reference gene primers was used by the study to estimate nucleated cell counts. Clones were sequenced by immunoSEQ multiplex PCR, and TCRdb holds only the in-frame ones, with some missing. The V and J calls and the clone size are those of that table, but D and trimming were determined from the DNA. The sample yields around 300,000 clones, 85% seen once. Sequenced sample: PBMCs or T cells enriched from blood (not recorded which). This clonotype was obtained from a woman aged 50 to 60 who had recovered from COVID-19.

The DNA of the CDR3 is TGTGCCAGCAGCACCCATAGCGGGGGGGGAGATACGCAGTATTTT. It specifies CASSTHSGGGDTQYF. The J gene is TRBJ2-3, the V gene TRBV7-2; the match to TRBD2 covers 11 bases. Germline values: CDR1 SGHTA, CDR2 FQGNSA. The CDR3 runs to 15 residues. With 5 bases clipped from V and 5 bases from J, the junction kept 6 bases outside the gene matches.